The 4 T cell receptor beta chains below all came from one sample that was sequenced in a study of T cells in Graves' hyperthyroidism and ophthalmopathy. Template material for amplifying TCR beta CDR3 regions consisted of RNA transcripts. An initial round of RT-PCR targeting the TCR CDR3 relied on the HTBI primer set. TCRdb recomputed calls from the multiplex PCR reads with MiXCR, one row per CDR3 protein. The sample carries about 840,000 distinct CDR3 sequences, roughly 37% recorded once. Sequences were obtained from blood. The origin of the receptors is a man between 18 and 29 years old with Graves' hyperthyroidism.

This sequence joins TRBV7-9 and TRBJ2-5; maybe TRBD2 (5 bases). CDR3 length: 13 amino acids. Germline V gene lookup returns CDR1 SEHNR and CDR2 FQNEAQ (reference sequence). V gave up 5 bases and J gave up 9 bases, with 16 bases separating them. The CDR3 DNA sequence: TGTGCCAGCAGCCATGGAGGCAATCAGCCCCAGTACTTC. It yields the protein CASSHGGNQPQYF.

The rearrangement links TRBV4-1 to TRBJ2-5; D unclear. CDR1 and CDR2 from the germline V gene are MGHRA and YSYEKL. The CDR3 loop spans 15 amino acids. Trimming took 0 bases from V and 7 from J, leaving 15 bases between them. DNA of the CDR3: TGCGCCAGCAGCCAAGATTTGCTCACTTGGGGGACCCAGTACTTC. Its protein product is CASSQDLLTWGTQYF.

This clonotype was detected ten times or more. The chain couples TRBV7-9 to TRBJ1-5; D is unclear. The CDR3 contains 15 residues. Germline values: CDR1 SEHNR, CDR2 FQNEAQ (reference sequence). The V and J ends lost 1 base and 4 bases respectively, with 11 bases between them. The CDR3 coding sequence is TGTGCCAGCAGCTTAGGTGGGTCCGAAAATCAGCCCCAGCATTTT. Protein product: CASSLGGSENQPQHF. Based on the CDR3 plus reference TRBV7-9 and TRBJ1-5, the full variable domain is DTGVSQNPRHKITKRGQNVTFRCDPISEHNRLYWYRQTLGQGPEFLTYFQNEAQLEKSRLLSDRFSAERPKGSFSTLEIQRTEQGDSAMYLCASSLGGSENQPQHFGDGTRLSIL.

The chain has TRBV7-8 and TRBJ2-7; 7 bases fit TRBD2. J gave up 0 bases and V 0 bases, and 8 bases lay outside the gene matches. Germline CDR1 SGHVS, CDR2 FQNEAQ. The CDR3 runs 17 residues. This CDR3 is CASSLAFGGERSYEQYF. The CDR3 region has the DNA TGTGCCAGCAGCTTAGCCTTTGGGGGGGAGCGCTCCTACGAGCAGTACTTC.